Included here is one T cell receptor beta chain sequence, with context. Its antigen is not known. TCRdb recomputed calls from the 5' RACE reads with MiXCR, one row per CDR3 protein. This sample carries some 200,000 distinct CDR3 sequences, 7.5% of them seen once, and the ten largest clones take 1.9%. These data originate in a study of identical twins. Study results and limitations: Instead of following the same donors, the conclusions were based on cross-sectional statistical analysis.

This sample also appeared in a second study, on yellow fever vaccine responses in identical twins.

Sequenced: memory (CD45RO+) T cells sorted from blood. This TCR was sampled from a woman aged 18-29 years in good health.

The CDR3 reads CASSRREGTEAFF. The CDR3 nucleotides read TGTGCCAGCAGCCGACGGGAGGGGACTGAAGCTTTCTTT. The chain combines TRBV6-9 with TRBJ1-1, with a weak D call TRBD1 (5 bases). Looked up from germline, CDR1 is MNHGY and CDR2 is SVAAGI. V was clipped by 6 bases and J by 5 bases, with 13 bases between them. There are 13 residues in the CDR3.